This record looks at one T cell receptor beta chain sequence and its context. Which antigen it targets is not known. No much larger clone exists at a distance of one base, and base qualities are not known. The immunoSEQ Assay, a bias-controlled multiplex PCR, was used to amplify TCRbeta CDR3 regions from genomic DNA. As for how the authors treated the data: Nucleated cell counts per sample were estimated from amplification of reference gene primers within the assay. To quantify the absolute abundance of each unique TCRbeta CDR3 rearrangement, sequence reads were collapsed and filtered. Productive Simpson clonality was computed per sample as the square root of Simpson's diversity index over productive rearrangements. TCRdb's version of the immuneACCESS table is confined to in-frame rearrangements and falls short of the full clone set. An unresolved V gene accounts for under half of the shortfall where checked; the remainder is of unknown origin. The V and J calls and the clone size are those of that table, but D and trimming were determined from the DNA. This sample lists fewer than 300,000 clones; 83% were detected once. Clones ranked in the top ten supply approximately 9% of the sample.

A second Seattle source provided samples from volunteer blood donors who had recovered from COVID-19. Collaborating institutions collected whole blood in K2EDTA tubes following their own protocols. Collaborator samples were shipped for TCRbeta analysis as frozen whole blood, isolated PBMCs, or DNA extracted from either sample type. This sample was taken from a study of blood T cell repertoires in COVID-19 (dated by TCRdb to 2018 to 2021). In the study overall: Collaborator samples came from the United States, Italy and Spain and covered acute and convalescent phases of COVID-19. Samples came from the ongoing ImmuneRACE study (first 160 participants) plus 1,254 subjects from 6 global collaborators. Where HLA class I and class II types were available, the types were taken from metadata supplied by the sample provider, not from assay-based typing. A freely available public database, intended as a resource for researchers studying the immune response to SARS-CoV-2, is where the repertoires were released. Deeply sampled blood TCRbeta repertoires from subjects exposed to, actively infected with, or recovered from COVID-19 were included in the dataset. Nearly every sample came with metadata listing a de-identified subject ID, COVID-19 status, age in years and sex. The material from the prospective study consisted of cDNA or gDNA derived from T cells, B-cell-depleted T cells, or PBMCs. The paper as a whole reports these results and caveats: The quantity of clinical and demographic metadata differed by source and by participant and was supplied without curation.

Sequencing was performed on peripheral blood. This receptor was identified in a woman in her forties or fifties who had recovered from COVID-19.

CDR3 region: CASSLGGTTGYEQYF. The sequenced DNA is TGTGCCAGCAGCTTGGGTGGGACTACTGGGTACGAGCAGTACTTC. Recombination linked TRBV5-4 to TRBJ2-7; 7 nucleotides in the junction match TRBD2. CDR1 and CDR2 (SGHNT, YYREEE) derive from the germline V gene (reference sequence). Relative to germline, V is missing 0 bases and J is missing 4 bases, with 7 bases of the junction outside any gene match. The CDR3 sequence holds 15 residues, the cysteine and phenylalanine included. Of all the DNA, just the CDR3 is kept, 45 bases in frame from base 1.